This TCR beta chain was identified in a study of blood T cell repertoires in COVID-19. In the study overall: Spain, Italy and the United States supplied samples that represented acute and convalescent COVID-19. The analysed material was cDNA or gDNA that came from T cells, B-cell-depleted T cells, or PBMCs.

Original analysis: For nucleated cells, counts were estimated from reference gene primer amplification. The protocol was immunoSEQ multiplex PCR, while the TCRdb copy is restricted to in-frame clones and leaves out a portion. D and trimming were read from the DNA, whereas the V and J calls and clone size are those reported in that table. The table has 150,000 to 200,000 clones, 82% seen once. The TCR sequence derives from a woman in her seventies with acute or convalescent COVID-19. The sample comprised peripheral blood.

CDR3 sequence: CASSRSFGAGRGSADTQYF. CDR3 in DNA: TGTGCCAGTAGTAGGAGCTTCGGAGCAGGGCGGGGGTCAGCAGATACGCAGTATTTT. The gene calls are TRBV19 and TRBJ2-3, with 7 nucleotides matching TRBD2. This CDR3 is built from 19 residues. With V trimmed by 4 bases and J by 4 bases, 20 bases remained unmatched. Germline CDR1 and CDR2: LNHDA and SQIVND (reference sequence).